The 29 T cell receptor beta chains below were found in one sample sequenced in a study of shared clonotypes between healthy human individuals. This table comes from immunoSEQ multiplex PCR, and its TCRdb copy is limited to in-frame clones, with some not included. The table has 1,400,000 or so clones, 97% to 99% seen once. The specimen was naive CD4+ T cells sorted from blood. Indicated subset: CD45RA+ positively selected. All receptors come from a man in his thirties or forties in good health.

This clone was detected once. The V gene is TRBV7-3, the J gene TRBJ2-5, with D possibly matching TRBD2 (5 bases). The V end was cut by 4 bases, the J end by 1 base, with 13 bases between. CDR1 is SGHTA and CDR2 is FQGTGA in the germline V gene. The CDR3 runs to 15 residues. For the CDR3, the DNA is TGTGCCAGCAGCTCCCCGGAGGCCTCCCAAGAGACCCAGTACTTC. Its translation is CASSSPEASQETQYF.

V usage is TRBV18 and J usage is TRBJ2-7; TRBD1 aligns across 7 bases. V lost 3 bases, J lost 5 bases, and 13 bases stayed unmatched. CDR3 size: 16 residues. Germline values: CDR1 KGHSH, CDR2 LQKENI. The CDR3 sequence: CASSPVGGAITHEQYF. Written as DNA, the CDR3 is TGTGCCAGCTCACCGGTAGGGGGCGCCATAACTCACGAGCAGTACTTC. The full variable domain, with the rest looked up from reference TRBV18 and TRBJ2-7, is NAGVMQNPRHLVRRRGQEARLRCSPMKGHSHVYWYRQLPEEGLKFMVYLQKENIIDESGMPKERFSAEFPKEGPSILRIQQVVRGDSAAYFCASSPVGGAITHEQYFGPGTRLTVT.

This clone occurred once. Other DNA sequences in the same sample also yield this CDR3. This chain links TRBV7-2 with TRBJ1-2; no firm D call. Germline CDR1 SGHTA, CDR2 FQGNSA. Trimming removed 1 base at V and 4 bases at J, with 10 bases between. The CDR3 has 14 residues. CDR3 nucleotides: TGTGCCAGCAGCTTAGGGTGGGCGAGCTATGGCTACACCTTC. Encoded protein: CASSLGWASYGYTF.

This chain's CDR3 is CASSVAGVGFAGELFF. The CDR3 region has the DNA TGTGCCAGCAGCGTAGCAGGGGTGGGTTTCGCCGGGGAGCTGTTTTTT. This chain links TRBV9 with TRBJ2-2; D perhaps matches TRBD1 (6 bases). In germline, CDR1 is SGDLS, CDR2 YYNGEE. The CDR3 loop spans 16 amino acids. V lost 0 bases to trimming and J lost 6 bases, with 15 bases between them.

The gene calls are TRBV9 and TRBJ2-1, with a tentative D call TRBD1 (5 bases). This CDR3 has 13 amino acids. The V end was cut by 1 base, the J end by 7 bases, with 9 bases between. Per the germline V gene, CDR1 is SGDLS and CDR2 is YYNGEE. This CDR3 reads CASSVQGWNEQFF. DNA of the CDR3: TGTGCCAGCAGCGTACAGGGTTGGAATGAGCAGTTCTTC.

The chain recombines TRBV5-1 with TRBJ2-1; 7 bases align to TRBD2. Germline V gene lookup returns CDR1 SGHRS and CDR2 YFSETQ. Trimming removed 4 bases from V and 4 bases from J; junction bases left unmatched: 11. The CDR3 is made up of 16 amino acids. The CDR3 region has the DNA TGCGCCAGCAGCCCGGGAGGACGGTCGGATTACAATGAGCAGTTCTTC. Its protein product is CASSPGGRSDYNEQFF.

The V call is TRBV7-8, the J call TRBJ1-2; no clear D gene. Between the trimmed V and J ends, which lost 3 bases and 6 bases, there was a span of 20 bases. The length of the CDR3 is 16 residues. Per germline, CDR1 SGHVS and CDR2 FQNEAQ. This CDR3 reads CASSLAFEGPLHGYTF. The CDR3 bases are TGTGCCAGCAGCTTGGCTTTTGAGGGCCCCCTTCATGGCTACACCTTC.

The chain uses TRBV30 and TRBJ1-5; D perhaps matches TRBD1 (5 bases). The V gene's germline CDR1 is GTSNPN and CDR2 SVGIG (reference sequence). CDR3 length equals 15 residues. Trimming cost V 2 bases and J 1 base, with 12 bases left between them. CDR3 DNA: TGTGCCTGGAGTTTAGGGGATTGGAGCAATCAGCCCCAGCATTTT. It yields the protein CAWSLGDWSNQPQHF.

The V call is TRBV28, the J call TRBJ1-1; D unresolved. This CDR3 is 14 amino acids long. CDR1 is MDHEN and CDR2 is SYDVKM in the germline V gene. V was shortened by 9 bases and J by 1 base, with 15 bases between the two germline ends. CDR3 sequence (DNA): TGTGCCAGTCATTTTCAAGATCGGAACACTGAAGCTTTCTTT. It encodes CASHFQDRNTEAFF.

The chain carries TRBV20-1 and TRBJ2-2; weak D call: TRBD2 (6 bases). Trimming removed 1 base from V and 13 bases from J, with 10 bases in between. CDR1 and CDR2 from the germline V gene are DFQATT and SNEGSKA (reference sequence). The CDR3 runs to 11 residues. CDR3 DNA sequence: TGCAGTGCTAGAGGACTAGGAGGGCTGTTTTTT. This codes for CSARGLGGLFF.

The V gene is TRBV28, the J gene TRBJ2-7; TRBD1 might be the D (6 bases). The CDR3 covers 13 residues. Between the trimmed V and J ends, which lost 8 bases and 0 bases, there was a span of 11 bases. Per the germline V gene, CDR1 is MDHEN and CDR2 is SYDVKM. The CDR3, as DNA: TGTGCCAGCGTCGACAGGAACTCCTACGAGCAGTACTTC. Translation gives CASVDRNSYEQYF.

This sequence joins TRBV2 and TRBJ1-2, with 8 bases that match TRBD1. CDR1 SNHLY and CDR2 FYNNEI come from the germline V gene. The CDR3 spans 13 residues. Losses at the gene ends were 7 bases for V and 4 bases for J; bases not matched to a gene: 5. Here the CDR3 DNA reads TGTGCCAGCATCGCGGGACAGGCCTATGGCTACACCTTC. This sequence encodes CASIAGQAYGYTF. Full variable domain (outside the CDR3, taken from reference TRBV2 and TRBJ1-2): EPEVTQTPSHQVTQMGQEVILRCVPISNHLYFYWYRQILGQKVEFLVSFYNNEISEKSEIFDDQFSVERPDGSNFTLKIRSTKLEDSAMYFCASIAGQAYGYTFGSGTRLTVV.

This clone was recorded only once. The chain employs TRBV5-4 and TRBJ2-6; D not certain. The CDR3 runs to 16 residues. V was trimmed by 0 bases and J by 0 bases, leaving 7 bases between them. The germline V gene has CDR1 SGHNT and CDR2 YYREEE (reference sequence). CDR3 amino acids: CASSLAASSGANVLTF. The CDR3 DNA reads as TGTGCCAGCAGCTTGGCGGCCAGCTCTGGGGCCAACGTCCTGACTTTC.

J is TRBJ2-5 and V is TRBV27; 15 bases align to TRBD2. The germline V gene encodes CDR1 MNHEY and CDR2 SMNVEV (reference sequence). The CDR3 is made up of 18 amino acids. V lost 6 bases and J lost 1; bases outside the gene matches: 9. CDR3 residues: CASRLGLAGGLRQETQYF. The CDR3 coding sequence is TGTGCCAGCAGACTGGGACTAGCGGGAGGTCTCCGCCAAGAGACCCAGTACTTC.

A word on this clone: The sample has other DNA sequences that encode this CDR3 too. V and J are TRBV5-1 and TRBJ2-1, with TRBD2 matching 8 bases. This CDR3 is 16 amino acids long. Germline assignment: CDR1 SGHRS and CDR2 YFSETQ. The V segment lost 0 bases and the J segment 4 bases; nucleotides outside the gene matches: 6. Here the CDR3 DNA reads TGCGCCAGCAGCTTGGCCGCGGGAGGTGGGTACAATGAGCAGTTCTTC. This encodes CASSLAAGGGYNEQFF.

To note about this clone: Germline is not matched at one junction end, which may reflect a read error. This sequence joins TRBV6-1 and TRBJ1-2; D is uncertain. Germline CDR1 reads MNHNS; CDR2 reads SASEGT. The length of the CDR3 is 17 residues. The chain's CDR3 is CASSEGNLAPGNYGYTF. The CDR3 DNA reads as TGTGCCAGCAGCGAAGGGAATTTGGCCCCAGGCAACTATGGCTACACCTTC.

The chain uses TRBV5-1 and TRBJ2-5; D is uncertain. Germline CDR1 SGHRS, CDR2 YFSETQ. V was clipped by 4 bases and J by 1 base, with 11 bases between them. The CDR3 has 14 amino acids. The CDR3 DNA sequence: TGCGCCAGCAGCACGGCGCGCCTCCAAGAGACCCAGTACTTC. Translated: CASSTARLQETQYF.

DNA of the CDR3: TGTGCCAGCAGCTTGTCGCCCCGACACAATGAGCAGTTCTTC. Protein sequence: CASSLSPRHNEQFF. The J gene is TRBJ2-1, the V gene TRBV5-6; D not resolved. Per the germline V gene, CDR1 is SGHDT and CDR2 is YYEEEE. V shed 1 base and J shed 5 bases, with 10 bases lying between them. CDR3 length equals 14 residues.

This chain links TRBV9 with TRBJ2-5, with 8 bases matching TRBD2. V was pared by 6 bases and J by 5 bases, with 15 bases of the junction left unmatched. The CDR3 consists of 16 residues. Germline loops: CDR1 SGDLS, CDR2 YYNGEE. The CDR3 nucleotides are TGTGCCAGCAATCCGTACGGGAGGGGTTCCGGGGAGACCCAGTACTTC. This translates into CASNPYGRGSGETQYF.

The V gene is TRBV2, the J gene TRBJ2-1; TRBD2 aligns across 11 bases. CDR3 length: 15 amino acids. CDR1 SNHLY and CDR2 FYNNEI come from the germline V gene. The V gene end was trimmed by 6 bases and the J gene end by 2 bases; junction bases not matched to a gene: 3. The CDR3 loop is CASRALAGAYNEQFF. For the CDR3, the DNA is TGTGCCAGCAGAGCACTAGCGGGGGCCTACAATGAGCAGTTCTTC.

The CDR3 region is CASSQVALAAEQFF. For the CDR3, the DNA is TGCGCCAGCAGCCAAGTCGCCCTAGCGGCGGAGCAGTTCTTC. The chain employs TRBV4-1 and TRBJ2-1; 7 positions match TRBD2. The CDR3 totals 14 residues. Per germline, CDR1 MGHRA and CDR2 YSYEKL. V dropped 1 base and J dropped 10; count of bases not matched to a gene: 7.

The chain carries TRBV10-1 and TRBJ2-7, with D maybe TRBD2 (7 bases). Trimming pared 5 bases from V and 1 base from J, leaving 15 bases between. This CDR3 region has 15 residues. Germline loops: CDR1 WNHNN, CDR2 SYGVQD (reference sequence). In DNA, the CDR3 is TGCGCCAGCAGTATGACAAGGGGGGGATCCTACGAGCAGTACTTC. This codes for CASSMTRGGSYEQYF.

The J gene is TRBJ2-7, the V gene TRBV5-4, with TRBD2 matching over 11 bases. This CDR3 comprises 15 residues. Germline loops: CDR1 SGHNT, CDR2 YYREEE (reference sequence). J lost 12 bases, V lost 0 bases, and 11 bases had no gene match. The CDR3 sequence: CASSLGKGTSGSMYF. As DNA, the CDR3 is TGTGCCAGCAGCTTGGGGAAGGGTACTAGCGGGAGCATGTACTTC.

The genes are TRBV5-4 and TRBJ1-3; 8 positions match TRBD1. The trim removed 1 base at V and 3 bases at J, leaving 3 bases unmatched. This CDR3 is built from 15 residues. The germline CDR1 and CDR2 sequences are SGHNT and YYREEE (reference sequence). The CDR3 here is CASSLQGARGNTIYF. DNA for the CDR3: TGTGCCAGCAGCTTGCAGGGGGCGCGTGGAAACACCATATATTTT.

J is TRBJ2-4 and V is TRBV15; TRBD1 aligns across 9 bases. The length of the CDR3 is 18 residues. The J segment lost 1 base and the V segment lost 0 bases, leaving 7 bases of the junction unmatched. Per the germline V gene, CDR1 is LNHNV and CDR2 is YYDKDF (reference sequence). The CDR3 loop reads CATSRDLQGAGAKNIQYF. DNA for the CDR3: TGTGCCACCAGCAGAGACCTACAGGGGGCTGGTGCCAAAAACATTCAGTACTTC.

This rearrangement joins TRBV6-5 to TRBJ2-5; 8 bases are a match to TRBD2. Looked up from germline, CDR1 is MNHEY and CDR2 is SVGAGI. This CDR3 is 14 amino acids long. V lost 6 bases, J lost 2 bases, and 5 bases stayed unmatched. The CDR3 loop is CASSPGGGQETQYF. CDR3 coding DNA: TGTGCCAGCAGCCCCGGGGGGGGACAAGAGACCCAGTACTTC.

This rearrangement joins TRBV5-5 to TRBJ2-3, with 13 bases that match TRBD2. The CDR3 runs 15 residues. Germline V gene lookup returns CDR1 SGHKS and CDR2 YYEKEE (reference sequence). V shed 1 base and J 7 bases; nucleotides not matched to a gene: 3. The CDR3 loop reads CASSLTSGREYTQYF. CDR3 sequence (DNA): TGTGCCAGCAGCTTGACTAGCGGGAGGGAATATACGCAGTATTTT.

This chain links TRBV19 with TRBJ2-7; no reliable D call. CDR3 size: 14 residues. CDR1 is LNHDA and CDR2 is SQIVND in the germline V gene (reference sequence). V shed 2 bases and J shed 6 bases, with 14 bases lying between them. CDR3 in DNA: TGTGCCAGTAGTATAAGCGACCTAAGGTCCGAGCAGTACTTC. Translated: CASSISDLRSEQYF.

The genes are TRBV7-6 and TRBJ2-1; D not certain. CDR1 and CDR2 from the germline V gene are SGHVS and FNYEAQ. Deletions cut 3 bases from V and 5 bases from J, with 8 bases between. The CDR3 length is 13 residues. The CDR3 DNA is TGTGCCAGCAGCTTGGACCGGGACAATGAGCAGTTCTTC. It yields the protein CASSLDRDNEQFF.